This T cell receptor beta chain derives from a study of CD8 T cells in Susac syndrome. Overall study results and limits: TCR sequencing and HLA analysis covered a relatively small number of individuals.

TEMRA cells were enriched by FACS, while CD8+ and CD4+ T cells were obtained through a negative isolation that was performed magnetically. The CDR3 sequence is 14 residues long. V lost 2 bases, J lost 7 bases, and 7 bases stayed unmatched. Germline V gene sequence: CDR1 LGHDT, CDR2 YNNKEL (reference sequence). RNA amounts of roughly 0.45 to 1 ug underwent reverse transcription with random hexamers. Multiplex immunoSEQ PCR targeted 54 Vbeta and 13 Jbeta TCR beta segments. TCRdb re-derived calls from the immunoSEQ multiplex PCR reads in MiXCR, one entry per CDR3 protein. The sample lists about 250,000 distinct CDR3 sequences, 93% seen once, with approximately 0.072% in the top ten. With regard to this clonotype: No antigen is known for it.

The clonotype was recovered from a human donor with multiple sclerosis. Sequencing was performed on CD4+ T cells from PBMCs. The rearrangement joins TRBV3-1 to TRBJ1-2; 7 bases fit TRBD1. CDR3 nucleotide sequence: TGTGCCAGCAGCCAAACCGACAGGGCTGGTGGCTACACCTTC. It encodes CASSQTDRAGGYTF.